The 19 T cell receptor beta chains reported below all come from one sample, sequenced in a study of beta chain features in type 1 diabetes. Reverse transcribing all isolated RNA meant expressed TCRB transcripts were sequenced. Method: immunoSEQ multiplex PCR; TCRdb's copy keeps in-frame clones and lacks some. This sample has roughly 140,000 clones, with 6.9% found just once. The sequenced sample consisted of central memory CD4+ T cells from blood. These receptors came from a woman younger than 45 in good health.

J is TRBJ2-1 and V is TRBV6-5; the D gene is possibly TRBD2 (6 bases). Germline V gene lookup returns CDR1 MNHEY and CDR2 SVGAGI. The CDR3 totals 14 residues. V was trimmed by 7 bases and J by 5 bases, leaving 15 bases between them. The CDR3 spells CASTGGSPHNEQFF. The CDR3 DNA follows: TGTGCCAGCACTGGAGGGAGTCCCCACAATGAGCAGTTCTTC.

This clone showed up many times. This chain joins TRBV7-9 and TRBJ2-1, with D hard to call. V was shortened by 2 bases and J by 9 bases, with 8 bases between the two germline ends. Germline-derived CDR1 and CDR2 are SEHNR and FQNEAQ (reference sequence). The CDR3 contains 12 residues. The CDR3 region is CASSLQVTEQFF. As DNA, the CDR3 is TGTGCCAGCAGCTTACAGGTCACTGAGCAGTTCTTC.

This sequence joins TRBV19 and TRBJ1-2; D possibly corresponds to TRBD1 (5 bases). This CDR3 has 16 residues. Trimming took off 2 bases at V and 4 bases at J, with 17 bases between the two ends. Germline loops: CDR1 LNHDA, CDR2 SQIVND (reference sequence). CDR3 in DNA: TGTGCCAGTAGTATATCCCTTCGACAGAGAAGCTATGGCTACACCTTC. This codes for CASSISLRQRSYGYTF.

V usage is TRBV29-1 and J usage is TRBJ2-3; 10 bases align to TRBD1. The CDR3 is 14 amino acids. Germline V CDR1 and CDR2: SQVTM, ANQGSEA. After removal of 7 bases from V and 1 base from J, the junction contained 5 bases not matched to a gene. As DNA, the CDR3 is TGCAGCGAAGGGACAGGGGTCGGCACAGATACGCAGTATTTT. This codes for CSEGTGVGTDTQYF.

This clone was detected only a few times. The chain couples TRBV19 to TRBJ2-7; a weak D match, TRBD2 (5 bases). Germline V gene lookup returns CDR1 LNHDA and CDR2 SQIVND (reference sequence). The length of the CDR3 is 14 residues. The V and J ends lost 4 bases and 0 bases respectively, with 10 bases between them. The CDR3 loop is CASSRRTSSYEQYF. DNA for the CDR3: TGTGCCAGTAGTAGACGGACTTCCTCCTACGAGCAGTACTTC.

A few counts support this clone. V and J are TRBV7-2 and TRBJ2-3; D is possibly TRBD2 (5 bases). The germline V gene has CDR1 SGHTA and CDR2 FQGNSA. CDR3 length: 14 residues. The ends were cut back, 5 bases at V and 6 bases at J, with 15 bases in the middle. CDR3 bases: TGTGCCAGCAGCCCCGGCGCGGGTTTGGATACGCAGTATTTT. This encodes CASSPGAGLDTQYF.

This clone was observed a few times. V and J are TRBV18 and TRBJ2-1, with a tentative D call TRBD2 (6 bases). Trimming removed 4 bases at V and 11 bases at J, with 15 bases between. The CDR3 extends over 13 amino acids. CDR1 is KGHSH and CDR2 is LQKENI in the germline V gene. CDR3: CASSQTAGLQQFF. DNA for the CDR3: TGTGCCAGCTCACAAACGGCGGGACTCCAGCAGTTCTTC.

The rearrangement links TRBV7-8 to TRBJ2-3; 10 bases map to TRBD2. The V gene's germline CDR1 is SGHVS and CDR2 FQNEAQ. The CDR3 consists of 17 residues. Germline trimming cut 5 bases from V and 1 base from J; bases unmatched to any gene: 9. CDR3 DNA sequence: TGTGCCAGCAGCCCCCCGACTAGCGGGTCAGGCACAGATACGCAGTATTTT. Its translation: CASSPPTSGSGTDTQYF.

The table lists this clone with a few counts. The chain combines TRBV7-6 with TRBJ2-2; D is unclear. With 3 bases removed from V and 0 bases from J, the gap between germline ends came to 11 bases. This CDR3 region has 16 residues. CDR1 SGHVS and CDR2 FNYEAQ come from the germline V gene. CDR3 in amino acids: CASSFQQSANTGELFF. CDR3 DNA: TGTGCCAGCAGCTTTCAGCAGAGCGCGAACACCGGGGAGCTGTTTTTT. The full variable domain, in which reference TRBV7-6 and TRBJ2-2 provide the parts outside the CDR3, is GAGVSQSPRYKVTKRGQDVALRCDPISGHVSLYWYRQALGQGPEFLTYFNYEAQQDKSGLPNDRFSAERPEGSISTLTIQRTEQRDSAMYRCASSFQQSANTGELFFGEGSRLTVL.

The genes are TRBV5-4 and TRBJ1-1; TRBD1 matches 7 bases. Germline trimming cut 4 bases from V and 3 bases from J; bases unmatched to any gene: 9. The CDR3 totals 15 residues. The germline V gene encodes CDR1 SGHNT and CDR2 YYREEE (reference sequence). The CDR3 spells CASSPSTGIDTEAFF. Written as DNA, the CDR3 is TGTGCCAGCAGCCCCTCGACAGGGATTGACACTGAAGCTTTCTTT.

This clone was seen only a few times. The rearrangement joins TRBV28 to TRBJ2-7; D may be TRBD1 (5 bases). Germline CDR1 and CDR2: MDHEN and SYDVKM. Trimming left V 8 bases short and J 1 base short, with 15 bases between. CDR3 length equals 14 residues. This CDR3 reads CASFSGQGSYEQYF. The CDR3, as DNA: TGTGCCAGCTTCTCGGGCCAGGGATCCTACGAGCAGTACTTC.

The chain recombines TRBV6-5 with TRBJ1-4; possibly TRBD1 for D (6 bases). V was shortened by 8 bases and J by 4 bases, with 14 bases between the two germline ends. CDR1 and CDR2 from the germline V gene are MNHEY and SVGAGI. This CDR3 has 14 amino acids. The chain's CDR3 is CASSGGRLNEKLFF. The CDR3 DNA is TGTGCCAGCTCGGGGGGGCGGCTTAATGAAAAACTGTTTTTT.

DNA of the CDR3: TGTGCCAGCAGTCCCGGGACTGAAGCCTACGAGCAGTACTTC. Amino acid sequence: CASSPGTEAYEQYF. This sequence joins TRBV6-5 and TRBJ2-7; tentatively, D is TRBD2 (6 bases). Trimming removed 5 bases at V and 2 bases at J, with 13 bases between. CDR3 length: 14 residues. CDR1 MNHEY and CDR2 SVGAGI come from the germline V gene.

This clone was detected only a few times. The J gene is TRBJ1-5, the V gene TRBV2, with 9 bases matching TRBD1. The CDR3 is 13 amino acids. The germline V gene encodes CDR1 SNHLY and CDR2 FYNNEI. The ends lost 6 bases at V and 9 bases at J; junction bases unmatched: 6. Written as DNA, the CDR3 is TGTGCCAGCAGCGGACAGGGGTTATTGCCCCAGCATTTT. This sequence encodes CASSGQGLLPQHF.

This clone was found many times. The genes are TRBV30 and TRBJ1-4, with 7 bases fitting TRBD1. V lost 1 base, J lost 8 bases, and 4 bases stayed unmatched. The CDR3 totals 13 residues. Germline values: CDR1 GTSNPN, CDR2 SVGIG (reference sequence). Here the CDR3 reads CAWSAGGGEKLFF. CDR3 DNA sequence: TGTGCCTGGAGTGCCGGAGGGGGCGAAAAACTGTTTTTT.

The chain carries TRBV27 and TRBJ2-3, with TRBD1 identical over 12 bases. The CDR3 has 17 residues. The junction had 7 bases not matched to a gene; V was cut back by 4 bases and J by 2 bases. Looked up from germline, CDR1 is MNHEY and CDR2 is SMNVEV (reference sequence). This CDR3 reads CASSSGTGGRYTDTQYF. The CDR3 DNA is TGTGCCAGCAGTTCCGGGACAGGGGGCCGTTACACAGATACGCAGTATTTT.

This clone was counted at least ten times. V is TRBV2 and J is TRBJ2-7, with D perhaps matching TRBD1 (6 bases). Germline-derived CDR1 and CDR2 are SNHLY and FYNNEI. V lost 3 bases to trimming and J lost 0 bases, with 9 bases between them. The CDR3 totals 14 residues. CDR3 sequence: CASSDLTGSYEQYF. Written as DNA, the CDR3 is TGTGCCAGCAGTGACTTGACAGGCTCCTACGAGCAGTACTTC.

This clone turned up a few times. The chain is built from TRBV7-6 and TRBJ2-7, with no clear D. The germline V gene has CDR1 SGHVS and CDR2 FNYEAQ. The CDR3 sequence is 15 residues long. Trimming pared 1 base from V and 2 bases from J, leaving 12 bases between. The CDR3 DNA sequence: TGTGCCAGCAGCTTAGACCCGCTGCGGACCTACGAGCAGTACTTC. The encoded protein is CASSLDPLRTYEQYF.

This chain connects TRBV28 to TRBJ2-1; D perhaps matches TRBD2 (6 bases). The germline V gene encodes CDR1 MDHEN and CDR2 SYDVKM. V lost 5 bases to trimming and J lost 0 bases, with 14 bases between them. The CDR3 extends over 16 amino acids. The CDR3 reads CASSAAGGSSYNEQFF. As DNA, the CDR3 is TGTGCCAGCAGTGCAGCTGGGGGGAGCTCCTACAATGAGCAGTTCTTC. Using reference TRBV28 and TRBJ2-1 for the parts outside the CDR3, the full variable domain is DVKVTQSSRYLVKRTGEKVFLECVQDMDHENMFWYRQDPGLGLRLIYFSYDVKMKEKGDIPEGYSVSREKKERFSLILESASTNQTSMYLCASSAAGGSSYNEQFFGPGTRLTVL.